A selection of T cell receptor beta chains follows, all from one sample in a study of blood T cell repertoires in COVID-19. Clones were sequenced by immunoSEQ multiplex PCR, and TCRdb holds only the in-frame ones, with some missing. Here the sample spans some 320,000 clones, approximately 81% being singletons. Source material: PBMCs or T cells enriched from blood (not recorded which). The receptors shown here come from a woman aged 25 to 39 who had been exposed to COVID-19. The CDR3 runs from the conserved cysteine through the conserved F or W. A D gene is named only where the DNA matches it firmly. The size of a clone is reported for some rows only, either as once, few or many, or as a class for expanded clones.

v_call	d_call	j_call	clone_size	cdr3_nt	cdr3_aa
TRBV5-1	TRBD1	TRBJ2-1	NA	TGCGCCAGCAGCCCGGACAGGGTAAATGAGCAGTTCTTC	CASSPDRVNEQFF
TRBV28	NA	TRBJ1-4	once	TGTGCCAGCAGTTTAAACCTAGGGGCCCGTCGCGGTGGCGAAAAACTGTTTTTT	CASSLNLGARRGGEKLFF
TRBV18	NA	TRBJ1-1	few	TGTGCCAGCTCACTGGGACAGAACACTGAAGCTTTCTTT	CASSLGQNTEAFF
TRBV28	TRBD1	TRBJ1-1	NA	TGTGCCAGCAGGGGACAGGGGGCTGAAGCTTTCTTT	CASRGQGAEAFF
TRBV5-8	NA	TRBJ1-2	NA	TGTGCCAGCAGCTTGGGGCAGGGATACTATGGCTACACCTTC	CASSLGQGYYGYTF
TRBV28	NA	TRBJ1-5	NA	TGTGCCAGCAGTCCCTGGACTGGGAGCAATCAGCCCCAGCATTTT	CASSPWTGSNQPQHF
TRBV5-8	NA	TRBJ1-1	NA	TGTGCCAGCAGCTTGGGAGAGAACACTGAAGCTTTCTTT	CASSLGENTEAFF
TRBV29-1	TRBD1	TRBJ1-1	NA	TGCAGCGTTTACACAGGGGGGCGTACTGAAGCTTTCTTT	CSVYTGGRTEAFF
TRBV9	NA	TRBJ2-3	once	TGTGCCAGCAGCGTAGACTGGGGCCGAAGCACAGATACGCAGTATTTT	CASSVDWGRSTDTQYF
TRBV7-2	TRBD2	TRBJ2-5	NA	TGTGCCAGCAGCTTGCTAGCGGGGGGAGTGACCCAGTACTTC	CASSLLAGGVTQYF
TRBV10-3	TRBD1	TRBJ2-7	once	TGTGCCAGCAAGGGGAACTCGGGACAGGGATCCTACGAGCAGTACTTC	CASKGNSGQGSYEQYF
TRBV6-5	TRBD1	TRBJ1-2	NA	TGTGCCAGCAGTTACGCCCCCGGGACAGGTAGTGGCTACACCTTC	CASSYAPGTGSGYTF
TRBV3-1/TRBV3-2	NA	TRBJ2-7	NA	TGTGCCAGCAGCCGGCTTTACGAGCAGTACTTC	CASSRLYEQYF
TRBV28	NA	TRBJ1-3	NA	TGTGCCAGCAGTCCCCACTCACTCTCTGGAAACACCATATATTTT	CASSPHSLSGNTIYF
TRBV30	NA	TRBJ1-6	NA	TGTGCCTGGAGGGGGCCAGATGGGGATTCACCCCTCCACTTT	CAWRGPDGDSPLHF
TRBV29-1	NA	TRBJ1-2	once	TGCAGCGTTGAAAAGGGGGACGCTGGCTACACCTTC	CSVEKGDAGYTF
TRBV12-3/TRBV12-4	NA	TRBJ2-5	NA	TGTGTTACAGCTCGGCTCGGTGAGACCCAGTACTTC	CVTARLGETQYF
TRBV6-5	TRBD2	TRBJ2-7	NA	TGTGCCAGCAGTTCCGCTGGGGTAGCGGGAGTGAGTGAGCAGTACTTC	CASSSAGVAGVSEQYF
TRBV10-3	NA	TRBJ1-5	once	TGTGCCATCTCAAGCGGATCCAGATCCTATAGCAATCAGCCCCAGCATTTT	CAISSGSRSYSNQPQHF
TRBV28	TRBD1	TRBJ2-7	NA	TGTGCCAGCAGAGACAGATCGGGACAGAGCTACGAGCAGTACTTC	CASRDRSGQSYEQYF
TRBV15	TRBD1	TRBJ1-2	NA	TGTGCCACCAGCAGAGAGATTGGACAGGGGAGTAGCGGCTACACCTTC	CATSREIGQGSSGYTF
TRBV6-5	NA	TRBJ1-1	NA	TGTGCCAGCAGGCCTCACGGGGTAAACACTGAAGCTTTCTTT	CASRPHGVNTEAFF
TRBV7-2	TRBD1	TRBJ1-1	NA	TGTGCCAGCAGCCCAAACAGGGGGAAATGGAACACTGAAGCTTTCTTT	CASSPNRGKWNTEAFF
TRBV4-3	NA	TRBJ1-6	NA	TGCGCCAGCAGCCAAGAGACCGGGGGTTCACCCCTCCACTTT	CASSQETGGSPLHF
TRBV9	NA	TRBJ2-5	NA	TGTGCCAGCAGCGTAGGATTTCAGGGGCAGGAGACCCAGTACTTC	CASSVGFQGQETQYF
TRBV14	NA	TRBJ2-2	NA	TGTGCCAGCAGCCGTGGATACCAGGGGAACACCGGGGAGCTGTTTTTT	CASSRGYQGNTGELFF
TRBV4-3	NA	TRBJ2-7	NA	TGCGCCAGCAGCCAAGACGGGGGGCTGGTAAGCTCCTACGAGCAGTACTTC	CASSQDGGLVSSYEQYF
TRBV12-2	NA	TRBJ1-2	NA	TGTGCAAGTCGCTTTAAACCCAGGGATAGGGATGGCTACACCTTC	CASRFKPRDRDGYTF
TRBV10-3	NA	TRBJ1-4	NA	TGTGCCATCAGTGAGTCGGGGTCAGGGGATGAAAAACTGTTTTTT	CAISESGSGDEKLFF
TRBV18	NA	TRBJ2-1	NA	TGTGCCAGCTCACCGCAAGGTCCGGCGGTGGTATACAATGAGCAGTTCTTC	CASSPQGPAVVYNEQFF
TRBV6-5	NA	TRBJ2-4	once	TGTGCCAGCGGGCGGGGCGCCAAAAACATTCAGTACTTC	CASGRGAKNIQYF
TRBV11-2	NA	TRBJ2-7	NA	TGTGCCAGCAGCGTTAAATACGAGCAGTACTTC	CASSVKYEQYF
TRBV29-1	TRBD1	TRBJ1-3	NA	TGCAGCGTTCGACAGGGGTCCTCTGGAAACACCATATATTTT	CSVRQGSSGNTIYF
TRBV12-3/TRBV12-4	NA	TRBJ2-7	once	TGTGCCAGCAGCATTTCCTACGAGCAGTACTTC	CASSISYEQYF
TRBV27	TRBD1	TRBJ1-2	NA	TGTGCCAGCAGTTCGGGACAGGGTCTCAGTGGCTACACCTTC	CASSSGQGLSGYTF
TRBV7-3	NA	TRBJ1-6	NA	TGTGCCAGCAGCCTCCAGGGGACTAATTCACCCCTCCACTTT	CASSLQGTNSPLHF
TRBV19	NA	TRBJ1-3	NA	TGTGCCAGTAGCACGGACCGGAGGCATATCCCTGGAAACACCATATATTTT	CASSTDRRHIPGNTIYF
TRBV19	TRBD1	TRBJ1-2	NA	TGTGCCAGTAGTACCACAGGGGGCGGGATGTCGGACACCTTC	CASSTTGGGMSDTF
TRBV15	NA	TRBJ2-7	NA	TGTGCCACCAGCAGAGCAGGCTACGAGCAGTACTTC	CATSRAGYEQYF
TRBV19	TRBD1	TRBJ1-1	NA	TGTGCCAGTAGTATGGAAGACAGGGGAGCTTTCTTT	CASSMEDRGAFF